Listed below are T cell receptor beta chains from one sample, sequenced in a study of T cell responses to AZD1222 COVID-19 vaccine. The table came from immunoSEQ multiplex PCR; TCRdb's copy has only in-frame clones and leaves some out. Seen here are a few hundred thousand clones, about 92% observed once, and the top ten hold around 0.5%. Sequencing was performed on peripheral blood, taken on day 0 of AZD1222 vaccination. Receptor source: an adult in good health. The CDR3 runs from the conserved cysteine through the conserved F or W. D genes are given only for firm matches. Rows give clone size only sometimes, using once, few, many, or a class for an expanded clone.

CASSPYRDTGNEQFF | TGTGCCAGCTCACCCTACCGGGACACGGGTAATGAGCAGTTCTTC | NA | NA | TRBJ2-1 | TRBV18
CASSSPSGRVTDTQYF | TGTGCCAGCAGTTCCCCTAGCGGGAGGGTCACAGATACGCAGTATTTT | NA | TRBD2 | TRBJ2-3 | TRBV27
CSGSGTDTQYF | TGCAGCGGTTCAGGCACAGATACGCAGTATTTT | NA | NA | TRBJ2-3 | TRBV29-1
CAISEGVAGRETQYF | TGTGCCATCAGTGAGGGGGTAGCGGGTAGGGAGACCCAGTACTTC | NA | TRBD2 | TRBJ2-5 | TRBV10-3
CASSRGDANTGELFF | TGTGCCAGTAGCCGTGGAGACGCGAACACCGGGGAGCTGTTTTTT | NA | NA | TRBJ2-2 | TRBV19
CASSLRAGGPGANVLTF | TGTGCCAGCAGCTTGAGAGCGGGGGGGCCTGGGGCCAACGTCCTGACTTTC | NA | TRBD2 | TRBJ2-6 | TRBV5-4
CASSLESREEQFF | TGTGCCAGCAGCTTAGAGTCCCGGGAAGAGCAGTTCTTC | NA | NA | TRBJ2-1 | TRBV11-3
CASSLGIAAGGYNEQFF | TGTGCCAGCAGCTTAGGTATAGCAGCGGGAGGCTACAATGAGCAGTTCTTC | NA | TRBD2 | TRBJ2-1 | TRBV7-8
CASSINRDRGPRRGYTF | TGTGCCAGTAGTATAAACCGGGACAGGGGACCGAGGCGTGGCTACACCTTC | once | TRBD1 | TRBJ1-2 | TRBV19
CASSETGNTEAFF | TGTGCCAGCAGTGAGACGGGGAACACTGAAGCTTTCTTT | NA | NA | TRBJ1-1 | TRBV6-1
CASNRGGSPLHF | TGTGCCAGCAACAGGGGAGGATCACCCCTCCACTTT | NA | TRBD1 | TRBJ1-6 | TRBV12-3/TRBV12-4